Described below is a single TCR beta chain sequence and its context. The antigen remains undetermined. This record belongs to a study of T cell responses to AZD1222 COVID-19 vaccine. The table came from immunoSEQ multiplex PCR; TCRdb's copy has only in-frame clones and leaves some out. Here the sample spans more than 70,000 clones, 80% to 90% being singletons. V shed 2 bases, J shed 5 bases, and the junction held 7 bases outside the gene matches. The CDR3 loop spans 16 amino acids. Germline lookup yields CDR1 SGDLS and CDR2 YYNGEE. Study results and caveats: At baseline, seropositivity was found in only a handful of AZD1222 recipients. Most donors were white British, females outnumbered males, and clonal diversity was possibly underestimated.

V and J are TRBV9 and TRBJ1-4, with TRBD1 matching 9 bases. The sample in question was peripheral blood, obtained on day 0 of AZD1222 vaccination. This receptor was taken from an adult in good health. The CDR3 DNA reads TGTGCCAGCAGCGTCCGGGGGACAGGGATGAATGAAAAACTGTTTTTT. Amino acids: CASSVRGTGMNEKLFF.